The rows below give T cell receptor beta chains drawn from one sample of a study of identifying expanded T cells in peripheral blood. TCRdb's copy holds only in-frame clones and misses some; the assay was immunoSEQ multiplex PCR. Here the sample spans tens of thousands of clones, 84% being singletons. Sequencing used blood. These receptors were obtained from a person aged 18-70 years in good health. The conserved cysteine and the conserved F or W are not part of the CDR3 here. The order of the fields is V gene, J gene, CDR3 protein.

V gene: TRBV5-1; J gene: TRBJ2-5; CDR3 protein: ASSFSYTGETQY
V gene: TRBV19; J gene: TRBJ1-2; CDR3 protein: ASSWGISGYT
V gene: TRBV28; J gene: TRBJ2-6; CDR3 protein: ASREPGANVLT
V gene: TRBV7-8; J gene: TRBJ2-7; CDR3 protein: ASSLEWGLSSYEQY
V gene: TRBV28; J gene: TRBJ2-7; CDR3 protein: ASSFQGIYEQY
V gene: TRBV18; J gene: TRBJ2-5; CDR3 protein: ASSSGVIRSQETQY
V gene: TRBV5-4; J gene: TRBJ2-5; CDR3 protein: ASSGLQETQY
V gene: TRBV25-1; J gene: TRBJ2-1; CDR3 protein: ASTDDGPSPQNEQF
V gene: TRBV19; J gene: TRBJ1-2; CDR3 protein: ASKEQGAYGYT
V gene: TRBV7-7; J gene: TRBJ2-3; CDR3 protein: ASSLLGVASDTQY
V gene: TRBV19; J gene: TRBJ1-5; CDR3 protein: ASSALPARYSNQPQH
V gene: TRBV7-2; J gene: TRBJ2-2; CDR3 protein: ASEKGTSGRTGELF
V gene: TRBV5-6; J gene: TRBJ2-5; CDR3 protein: ASSLVGTVLETQY
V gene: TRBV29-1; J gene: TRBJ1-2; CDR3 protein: SVDLGASGYGYT
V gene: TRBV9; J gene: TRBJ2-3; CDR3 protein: ASSVVEAGGADTQY
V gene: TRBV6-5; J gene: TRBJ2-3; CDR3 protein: ASIRGDTQY
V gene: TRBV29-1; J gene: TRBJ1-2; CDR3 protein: SVGQGDYGYT
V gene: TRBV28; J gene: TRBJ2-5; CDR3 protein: ASTPLYQETQY
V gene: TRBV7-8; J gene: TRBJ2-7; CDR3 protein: ASSLGRLRGYEQY
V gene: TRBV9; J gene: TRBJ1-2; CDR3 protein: ASSVAAGGDYGYT
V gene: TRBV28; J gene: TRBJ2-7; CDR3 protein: ASRRDNSYEQY
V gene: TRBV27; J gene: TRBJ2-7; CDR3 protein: ASSPWTSGRIHEQY
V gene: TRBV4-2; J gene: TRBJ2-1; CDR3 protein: ASSPGLAGGREF
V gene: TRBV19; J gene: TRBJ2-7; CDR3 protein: ASSLTPGQGAREQY
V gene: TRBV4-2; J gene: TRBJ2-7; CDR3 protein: ASGSSDSYEQY
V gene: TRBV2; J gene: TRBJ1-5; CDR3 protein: ASSDGTGNQPQH
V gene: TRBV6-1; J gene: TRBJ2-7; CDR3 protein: ASTVGVFYEQY
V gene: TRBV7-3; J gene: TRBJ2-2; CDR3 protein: ASSPTSGRNTGELF
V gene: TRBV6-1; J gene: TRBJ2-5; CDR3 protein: ASSQGVGGYETQY
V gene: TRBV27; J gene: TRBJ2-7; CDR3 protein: ASSRRDSYEQY
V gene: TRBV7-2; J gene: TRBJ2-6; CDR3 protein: ASSLYLAGANVLT
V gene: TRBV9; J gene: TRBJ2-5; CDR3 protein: ASSVGAGFGETQY
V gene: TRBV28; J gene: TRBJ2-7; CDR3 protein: ASSPPSGVGYEQY